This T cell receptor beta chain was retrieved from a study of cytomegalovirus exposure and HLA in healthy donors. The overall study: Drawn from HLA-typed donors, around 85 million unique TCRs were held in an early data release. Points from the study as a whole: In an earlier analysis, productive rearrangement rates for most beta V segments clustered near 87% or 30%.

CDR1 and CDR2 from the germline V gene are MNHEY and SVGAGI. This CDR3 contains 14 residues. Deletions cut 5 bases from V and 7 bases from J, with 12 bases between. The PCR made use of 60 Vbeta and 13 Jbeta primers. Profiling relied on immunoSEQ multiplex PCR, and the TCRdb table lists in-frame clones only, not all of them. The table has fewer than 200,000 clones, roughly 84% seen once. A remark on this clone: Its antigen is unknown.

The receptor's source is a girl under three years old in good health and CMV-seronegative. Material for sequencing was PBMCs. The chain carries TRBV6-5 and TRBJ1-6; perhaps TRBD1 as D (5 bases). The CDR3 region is CASSAGRGNSPLHF. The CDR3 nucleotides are TGTGCCAGCAGTGCAGGGCGCGGAAATTCACCCCTCCACTTT.